These 12 T cell receptor beta chains share one sample of origin, sequenced in a study of blood T cell repertoires in COVID-19. Clones were sequenced by immunoSEQ multiplex PCR, and TCRdb holds only the in-frame ones, with some missing. This sample yields around 210,000 clones, of which more than 80% are seen a single time; over 6.5% belongs to the top ten. Sequenced input: peripheral blood. Source of these receptors: a woman older than 75 with COVID-19, enrolled during active disease.

This clone was seen a handful of times. This chain links TRBV5-4 with TRBJ1-2; no clear D. This CDR3 is 12 amino acids long. Trimming left V 0 bases short and J 8 bases short, with 8 bases between. Germline V lookup: CDR1 SGHNT, CDR2 YYREEE (reference sequence). For the CDR3, the DNA is TGTGCCAGCAGCTTGGGAGGCCTAGGCTACACCTTC. Residues: CASSLGGLGYTF.

The chain is built from TRBV9 and TRBJ2-7, with D possibly TRBD2 on 6 matching bases. The CDR3 runs to 17 residues. V dropped 0 bases and J dropped 3 bases, with 19 bases sitting between them. Per the germline V gene, CDR1 is SGDLS and CDR2 is YYNGEE. The CDR3, as DNA: TGTGCCAGCAGCGTAGCCCCACTCGGACTAACTGGCTACGAGCAGTACTTC. Translated, it gives CASSVAPLGLTGYEQYF.

V and J are TRBV12-3 or TRBV12-4 and TRBJ1-1; D is undetermined. The ends were cut back, 6 bases at V and 2 bases at J, with 10 bases in the middle. The CDR3 has 13 residues. CDR3 DNA: TGTGCCAGCAGGAAGACACCTAACACTGAAGCTTTCTTT. Protein sequence: CASRKTPNTEAFF.

This clone was counted only a few times. The rearrangement links TRBV5-6 to TRBJ2-3, with 7 nucleotides matching TRBD1. Germline values: CDR1 SGHDT, CDR2 YYEEEE. CDR3 length: 15 residues. J gave up 1 base and V 2 bases, and 4 bases lay outside the gene matches. CDR3 amino acids: CASSFKQGRTDTQYF. The CDR3 DNA follows: TGTGCCAGCAGCTTCAAACAGGGGCGCACAGATACGCAGTATTTT.

The chain combines TRBV7-8 with TRBJ1-2; 8 bases map to TRBD1. The V gene end was trimmed by 2 bases and the J gene end by 3 bases; junction bases not matched to a gene: 8. Germline CDR1 SGHVS, CDR2 FQNEAQ. The CDR3 length is 16 residues. The CDR3 here is CASSLTGGTLHYGYTF. The CDR3 DNA follows: TGTGCCAGCAGCTTAACAGGGGGGACCTTACACTATGGCTACACCTTC.

The chain carries TRBV5-1 and TRBJ1-6; no reliable D call. The V gene's germline CDR1 is SGHRS and CDR2 YFSETQ. The CDR3 has 15 amino acids. V lost 1 base and J lost 8, with 13 bases in between. The CDR3 is CASSLITVYDSPLHF. CDR3 in DNA: TGCGCCAGCAGCTTGATCACAGTCTACGATTCACCCCTCCACTTT.

The CDR3 region is CASSQQRTGAGGAFF. The CDR3 coding sequence is TGTGCCAGCAGCCAACAACGGACAGGGGCCGGTGGGGCTTTCTTT. The V gene is TRBV7-8, the J gene TRBJ1-1; TRBD1 matches 9 bases. CDR1 SGHVS and CDR2 FQNEAQ come from the germline V gene. Trimming cost V 5 bases and J 11 bases; bases outside gene matches: 15. This CDR3 is 15 amino acids long.

This chain links TRBV18 with TRBJ1-5, with 10 positions matching TRBD1. CDR1 and CDR2 (germline): KGHSH, LQKENI. CDR3 size: 14 residues. Trimming cost V 8 bases and J 5 bases; bases outside gene matches: 6. The CDR3 nucleotides read TGTGCCAGCACAGAGACAGGGGGCGATCAGCCCCAGCATTTT. It specifies CASTETGGDQPQHF.

The chain uses TRBV6-2 or TRBV6-3 and TRBJ2-7; 8 bases are shared with TRBD2. This CDR3 has 15 residues. Trimming at V came to 0 bases and at J to 3 bases, leaving 4 bases not matched to a gene. Germline V CDR1 and CDR2: MNHEY, SVGEGT. The CDR3 DNA sequence: TGTGCCAGCAGTTACTCCCTCCTAGCGGGCTACGAGCAGTACTTC. The encoded protein is CASSYSLLAGYEQYF.

This clone was seen only a few times. The chain has TRBV9 and TRBJ2-2, with D tentatively TRBD1 (5 bases). Germline-derived CDR1 and CDR2 are SGDLS and YYNGEE. Trimming took off 4 bases at V and 1 base at J, with 11 bases between the two ends. The CDR3 covers 15 residues. CDR3 amino acids: CASSLDRRNTGELFF. The CDR3 nucleotides read TGTGCCAGCAGCCTAGACAGAAGGAACACCGGGGAGCTGTTTTTT.

The chain employs TRBV5-6 and TRBJ2-7; TRBD1 might be the D (5 bases). V lost 6 bases, J lost 3 bases, and 13 bases lay in between. This CDR3 has 13 residues. Per the germline V gene, CDR1 is SGHDT and CDR2 is YYEEEE. The CDR3 DNA follows: TGTGCCAGCAACCCCAGGCAGGGCTACGAGCAGTACTTC. This gives the protein CASNPRQGYEQYF.

The genes are TRBV10-1 and TRBJ2-5; 9 bases match TRBD1. V shed 5 bases, J shed 4 bases, and the junction held 8 bases outside the gene matches. The CDR3 totals 15 residues. Looked up from germline, CDR1 is WNHNN and CDR2 is SYGVQD (reference sequence). The CDR3 coding sequence is TGCGCCAGCAGTAATCCGGGACAGGGCACAGAGACCCAGTACTTC. This encodes CASSNPGQGTETQYF.